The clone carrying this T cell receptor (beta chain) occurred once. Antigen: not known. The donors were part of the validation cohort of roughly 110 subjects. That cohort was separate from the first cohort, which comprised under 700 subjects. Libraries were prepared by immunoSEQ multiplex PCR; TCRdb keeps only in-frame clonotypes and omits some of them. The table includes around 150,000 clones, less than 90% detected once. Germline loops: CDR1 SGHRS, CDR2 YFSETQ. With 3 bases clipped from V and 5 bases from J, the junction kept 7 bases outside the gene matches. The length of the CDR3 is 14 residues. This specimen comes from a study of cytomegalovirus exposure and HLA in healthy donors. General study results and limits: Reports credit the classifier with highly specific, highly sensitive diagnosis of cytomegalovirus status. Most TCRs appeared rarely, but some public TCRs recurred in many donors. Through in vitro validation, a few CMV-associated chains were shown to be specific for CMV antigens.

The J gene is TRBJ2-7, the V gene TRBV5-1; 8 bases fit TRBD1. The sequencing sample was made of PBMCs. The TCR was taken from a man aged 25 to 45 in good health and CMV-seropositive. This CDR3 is CASSSPGQVDEQYF. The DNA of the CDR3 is TGCGCCAGCAGCTCCCCGGGACAGGTGGACGAGCAGTACTTC. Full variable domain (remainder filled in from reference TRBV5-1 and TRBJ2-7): KAGVTQTPRYLIKTRGQQVTLSCSPISGHRSVSWYQQTPGQGLQFLFEYFSETQRNKGNFPGRFSGRQFSNSRSEMNVSTLELGDSALYLCASSSPGQVDEQYFGPGTRLTVT.